This TCR beta chain was sequenced during a study of long-term antiretroviral therapy in people with HIV. As for the study in general: The 2015 immediate-ART recommendation came about a decade after the earliest samples.

Whole-study findings and limits: Clones that had undergone expansion before ART dominated the repertoire at all time points. Compared with controls, HIV repertoires showed narrower CDR3 length ranges.

Treatment for all HIV-infected participants took place in the United States. V dropped 3 bases and J dropped 3; count of bases not matched to a gene: 8. CDR1 and CDR2 from the germline V gene are SGHNT and YYREEE (reference sequence). The CDR3 length is 16 residues. The immunoSEQ assay was v3.0, run at survey level. The method was immunoSEQ multiplex PCR; TCRdb's version includes in-frame clones alone and lacks a portion of them. The sample includes roughly 42,000 clones, about 86% of them seen just once. In regard to this clone: The antigen is undetermined.

The TCR sequence derives from a woman in her fifties or sixties with HIV. The starting material was unsorted PBMCs, obtained 1.2 years after starting antiretroviral therapy. This chain joins TRBV5-4 and TRBJ2-1; 8 positions agree with TRBD2. Written as DNA, the CDR3 is TGTGCCAGCAGCTCCCCCAGCGGGGGCCACTACAATGAGCAGTTCTTC. It translates to CASSSPSGGHYNEQFF.